What follows describes a single T cell receptor (beta chain). This clone's antigen is unknown. Per-base quality was not reported, and no clone a single base away is much larger than it. In total, roughly 670 healthy bone marrow donors made up the cohort. At the time of sampling, every cohort member was nominally healthy, though immune exposures that went unrecorded were likely present. The donor was CMV seronegative and was included in the group of hundreds of seronegative cohort members. A peripheral blood sample was collected from each donor, and TCR beta sequencing was performed on peripheral blood mononuclear cells. The Qiagen DNeasy Blood Extraction Kit was used to extract genomic DNA from the blood cell samples. Preparation of the library involved the immunoSEQ multiplex PCR assay. The multiplex PCR relied on a mix of 60 forward primers for TCR Vbeta segments and 13 reverse primers for TCR Jbeta segments. The CDR3 region of rearranged TCR beta genes was amplified from genomic DNA by a multiplex PCR assay. The Illumina HiSeq System was used to sequence the amplified TCR beta libraries as 87-base-pair reads. The original methods were these. Across the 500 to 750 repertoires, a later analysis counted around 80 million unique TCR beta chains, 9.5 million to 12 million of which were shared by at least two donors. To remove PCR and sequencing errors, raw reads were error-corrected and collapsed into unique sequences using a nearest-neighbor algorithm that merged closely related sequences. To assign V, D and J gene segments, CDR3 sequences were aligned to IMGT reference sequences. For a sequence to be retained, a match of at least six nucleotides was required to both a V gene segment and a J gene segment. A rearrangement counted as productive if the CDR3 had no stop codons and remained in frame with V and J, and every other rearrangement counted as non-productive. Following IMGT convention, CDR3 was defined as the stretch from the second conserved V-encoded cysteine to the conserved J-encoded phenylalanine. The earlier analysis of a few hundred of the donors excluded sequences that lacked an unambiguous match to a single V gene segment. An earlier analysis of several hundred of the donors classified V segments as functional when productive rearrangements were above 56.7% and as segregating when the standard deviation between donors was above 5%. A statistical classification framework was built for diagnosing cytomegalovirus status from the catalog of TCR beta chain sequences. In a later analysis, TCR nucleotide sequences were compared against IMGT/GENE-DB human TR gene sequences so that V and J genes could be assigned. A later analysis assigned CDR3 sequences and most-parsimonious VDJ recombination scenarios with the TCRdist pipeline. In a later analysis, each TCR beta chain was defined by its CDR3 amino acid sequence together with its V-gene family, and reads lacking a unique V-gene family were excluded. In a later analysis, 500 to 700 highly shared, low-generation-probability nucleotide sequences were removed to address suspected cross-contamination and a sequencing artifact. For each public chain, a later analysis derived a clonal expansion index from normalized ranks of inferred template counts within each repertoire. In a later analysis, generation probabilities were computed using a VDJ recombination model fitted to out-of-frame rearrangements, and the results were checked against IGoR. Hypergeometric tests were used in a later analysis to score TCR-TCR, TCR-HLA and TCR-CMV co-occurrence, with a repertoire-size bias correction applied to the TCR pairs. To estimate false discovery rates, a later analysis permuted the HLA or CMV assignments 20 times. A later analysis grouped co-occurring TCRs with DBSCAN, adding TCRdist sequence similarity when clustering within HLA-allele-positive subsets. For co-occurrence clustering, repertoires with fewer than 30,000 or more than 120,000 public chains were excluded, along with roughly five repertoires with anomalous nucleotide sharing. As stored in TCRdb, this immuneACCESS dataset retains in-frame rearrangements with V and J assigned. A fraction of the clones does not appear; measured against another copy, unresolved V genes explain less than half of the discrepancy, and the remainder lacks a known reason. That table gives V, J and clone size, and the DNA gave D and trimming. Within this sample are roughly 100,000 clones, with roughly four fifths of them counted one time only. About 1.6% of the sample is held by the ten biggest clonotypes.

The sample originates from a study of cytomegalovirus exposure and HLA in healthy donors listed by TCRdb under 2017. Broadly, across the study: According to an earlier analysis of 587 of the donors, 150 million to 200 million T cells yielded roughly 100 million unique TCR beta sequences and approximately 300 Gb of sequence data. About 330 gigabases of sequencing data and about 92 million unique TCR sequences made up an early release that covered 500 to 650 HLA-typed donors. The genetic ancestry cluster associated with self-reported Caucasian donors included 80% to 90% of the 398 genotyped donors. The study aimed to test whether signatures of past pathogen exposure could be identified by cataloging public T cell receptors. The study used immunosequencing to profile the T cell repertoires of approximately 630 subjects and linked those repertoires to cytomegalovirus serostatus. A separate validation cohort of over a hundred different subjects was used in addition to the roughly 640-subject first cohort. To predict cytomegalovirus infection status, the study brought together high-throughput TCR immunosequencing, statistical association of individual TCRs with disease status, and machine learning. To study patterns of TCR occurrence, a later analysis re-analyzed previously published TCR beta repertoires from 650 to 750 donors and added high-resolution HLA genotyping. In the later analysis, no new phenotypic data were used to find candidate immune exposures; instead, reliance was placed on TCR beta sequences and their occurrence across donors. An earlier analysis of approximately 580 of the donors used high-throughput TCR beta sequencing to judge whether each TCR beta V gene segment behaved as functional or pseudogenic. Donor age, sex, ethnicity and CMV serostatus were compiled alongside the repertoire data. A later genetic analysis used genome-wide SNP genotypes for about three fifths of the 666 donors, treating that subset as a discovery cohort. All discovery cohort repertoires had been generated using a single sequencing platform. Class I and class II HLA loci were covered by the typing at four-digit resolution. Typing coverage varied by locus: roughly 620-630 donors for A, B, C, DRB1 and DQB1; approximately 560 for DQA1; about 600 for DPA1; 450 to 480 for DPB1. Four or five DR-DQ haplotypes were handled as single units for association and clustering because linkage in the cohort was strong. On average, around 200,000 unique TCR beta nucleotide sequences were sequenced per donor among 398 genotyped donors of the cohort, with around 19% of those sequences being non-productive. Overall results and qualifications from the work: Several of the top co-occurrence clusters appeared to be linked to parvovirus B19, influenza, CMV and Epstein-Barr virus, according to a later analysis. An earlier analysis of 450 to 750 of the donors showed that most TCR beta V segments appeared in productive rearrangements either about 90% or about 30% of the time, which broadly matched IMGT annotations. A further reported finding was that TCR beta sequences accurately predicted the HLA-A and HLA-B alleles for most subjects in the first cohort. In this cohort, only TCR beta chains were sequenced, and detectable features were limited by the absence of alpha or paired-chain data. In a later analysis, TCR association rates were found to vary across HLA loci, with the most associated TCRs seen for DRB1 alleles and the fewest for HLA-C alleles. When HLA alleles, especially DR and DQ, strongly co-occurred, TCR associations were difficult to assign to individual alleles. Most CMV-associated TCR beta chains appeared to be HLA-restricted in a later analysis, and the HLA associations seemed to be driven largely by CMV exposure. For the cohort, immune exposure information was limited to CMV serostatus. V-gene and J-gene trimming of TCR beta chains was associated with a missense DCLRE1C variant in a later genetic analysis, and the association was replicated in an independent cohort. In vitro tests confirmed that a few of the cytomegalovirus-associated TCR beta chains recognize cytomegalovirus antigens. The classifier was reported to diagnose cytomegalovirus status with high specificity and sensitivity in both the original and validation cohorts. Because counts were too low, 15 or so rarely observed V segments, including chromosome 9 orphons, were excluded from the earlier analysis of 587 of the donors. Across donors, most TCR sequences were observed very rarely, whereas some public TCRs were present in many individuals. The authors suggested that the approach could potentially be extended to other disease states and immunological phenotypes. A total of some 180 TCR beta chains were listed by the study as associated with cytomegalovirus. According to a later genetic analysis, donors in an Asian-associated ancestry cluster had fewer N-insertions in productive TCRs than the approximately 650-donor mean. Specific HLA alleles were associated with roughly 16,000 TCR beta sequences at a false discovery rate of 0.05 in a later analysis. HLA typing was unavailable for some donors at each locus, so association tests used only the typed subset. A cluster of highly shared sequence variants was judged likely to represent a technical artifact of the sequencing pipeline. Sequencing depth was assumed to be roughly uniform across donors in the presence/absence analyses, though that assumption may not hold. Correlated functional status among segregating V segments might reflect linkage disequilibrium, but an unknown experimental factor could not be ruled out. Compared with equally common non-associated chains, HLA-associated TCR beta chains in a later analysis were more clonally expanded and had lower generation probabilities.

The source material was PBMCs. The clonotype originates from a man in his forties or fifties in good health and CMV-seronegative.

The base sequence is TGTGCCAGCAGTCGAAGGGGAGGCGATGGCTACACCTTC. Its amino acids are CASSRRGGDGYTF. The sequence links TRBV6-5 to TRBJ1-2, with a weak D call of TRBD1 (5 bases match). As encoded in the germline V gene, CDR1 is MNHEY while CDR2 is SVGAGI. Deletion took 5 bases off V and 6 bases off J, with a span of 13 bases between the germline ends. Counted from cysteine to phenylalanine, this CDR3 has 13 amino acids. The entry retains the CDR3 DNA only, 39 bases that are in frame from base 1.